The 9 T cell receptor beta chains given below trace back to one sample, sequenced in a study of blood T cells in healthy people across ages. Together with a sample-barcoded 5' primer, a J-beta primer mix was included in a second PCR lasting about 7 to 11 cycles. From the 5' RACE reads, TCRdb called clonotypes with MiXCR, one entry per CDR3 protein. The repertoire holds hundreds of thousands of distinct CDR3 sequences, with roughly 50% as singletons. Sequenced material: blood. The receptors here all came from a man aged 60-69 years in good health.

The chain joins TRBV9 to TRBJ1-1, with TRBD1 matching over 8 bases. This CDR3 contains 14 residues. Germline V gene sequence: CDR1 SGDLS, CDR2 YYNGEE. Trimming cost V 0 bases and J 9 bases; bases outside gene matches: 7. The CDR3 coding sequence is TGTGCCAGCAGCGTAGATCTTCAGGGGGCGAAAGCTTTCTTT. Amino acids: CASSVDLQGAKAFF.

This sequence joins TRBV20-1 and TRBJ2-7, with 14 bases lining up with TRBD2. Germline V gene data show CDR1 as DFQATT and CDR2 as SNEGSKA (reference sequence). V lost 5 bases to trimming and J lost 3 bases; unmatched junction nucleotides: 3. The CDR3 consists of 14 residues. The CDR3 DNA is TGCAGTGCTGCCGGGACTAGCGGGGGCTACGAGCAGTACTTC. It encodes CSAAGTSGGYEQYF.

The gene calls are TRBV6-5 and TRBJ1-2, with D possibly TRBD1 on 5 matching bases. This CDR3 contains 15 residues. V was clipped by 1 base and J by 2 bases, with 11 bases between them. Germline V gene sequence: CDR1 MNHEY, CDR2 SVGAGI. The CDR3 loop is CASSYLTDSNYGYTF. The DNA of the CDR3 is TGTGCCAGCAGTTACTTAACCGACAGCAACTATGGCTACACCTTC.

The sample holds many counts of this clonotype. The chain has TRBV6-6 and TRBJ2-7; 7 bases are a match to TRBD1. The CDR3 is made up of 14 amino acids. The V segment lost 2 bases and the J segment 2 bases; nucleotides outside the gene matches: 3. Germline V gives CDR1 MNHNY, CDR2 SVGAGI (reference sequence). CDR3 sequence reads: CASSYADRTYEQYF. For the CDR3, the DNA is TGTGCCAGCAGTTACGCGGACAGGACCTACGAGCAGTACTTC.

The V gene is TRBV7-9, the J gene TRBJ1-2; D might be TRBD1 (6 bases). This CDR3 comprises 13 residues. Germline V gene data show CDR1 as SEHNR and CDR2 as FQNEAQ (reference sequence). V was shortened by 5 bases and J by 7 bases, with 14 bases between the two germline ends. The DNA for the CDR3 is TGTGCCAGCAGCCCCACGGACAGTTTTGGCTACACCTTC. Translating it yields CASSPTDSFGYTF.

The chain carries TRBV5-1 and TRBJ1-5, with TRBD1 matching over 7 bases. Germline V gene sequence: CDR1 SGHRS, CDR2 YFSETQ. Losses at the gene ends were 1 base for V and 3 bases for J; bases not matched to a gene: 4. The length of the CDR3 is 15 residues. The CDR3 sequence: CASSLWTGPNQPQHF. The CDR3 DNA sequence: TGCGCCAGCAGCTTGTGGACAGGACCCAATCAGCCCCAGCATTTT.

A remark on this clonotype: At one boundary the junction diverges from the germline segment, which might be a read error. CDR3 sequence reads: CVSSLRGPYNEQFF. The CDR3 DNA is TGTGTCAGCAGCTTGCGGGGGCCCTACAATGAGCAGTTCTTC. The chain uses TRBV7-2 and TRBJ2-1; possible D gene TRBD2, 7 bases. The germline V gene has CDR1 SGHTA and CDR2 FQGNSA. CDR3 length: 14 residues.

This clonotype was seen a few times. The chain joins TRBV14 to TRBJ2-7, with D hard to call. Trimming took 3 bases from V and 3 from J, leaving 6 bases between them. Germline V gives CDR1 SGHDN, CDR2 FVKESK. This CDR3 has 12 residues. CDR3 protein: CASSQLFYEQYF. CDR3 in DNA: TGTGCCAGCAGCCAGCTGTTCTACGAGCAGTACTTC.

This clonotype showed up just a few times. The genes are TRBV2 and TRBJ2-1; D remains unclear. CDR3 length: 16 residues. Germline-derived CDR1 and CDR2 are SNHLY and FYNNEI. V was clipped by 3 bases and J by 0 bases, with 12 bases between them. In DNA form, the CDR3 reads TGTGCCAGCAGTGAGGCAGGTGTAAGCTCCTACAATGAGCAGTTCTTC. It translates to CASSEAGVSSYNEQFF.